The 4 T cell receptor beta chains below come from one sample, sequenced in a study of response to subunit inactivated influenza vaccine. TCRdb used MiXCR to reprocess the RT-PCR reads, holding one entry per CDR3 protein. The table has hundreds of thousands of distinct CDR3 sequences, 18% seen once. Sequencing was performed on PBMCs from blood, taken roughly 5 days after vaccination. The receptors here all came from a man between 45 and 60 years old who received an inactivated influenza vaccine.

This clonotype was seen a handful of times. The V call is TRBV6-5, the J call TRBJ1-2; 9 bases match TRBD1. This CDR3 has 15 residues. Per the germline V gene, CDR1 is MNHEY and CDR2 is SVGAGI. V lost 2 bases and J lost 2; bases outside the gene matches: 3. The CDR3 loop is CASSYRGQGNYGYTF. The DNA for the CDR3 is TGTGCCAGCAGTTACCGGGGACAGGGCAACTATGGCTACACCTTC.

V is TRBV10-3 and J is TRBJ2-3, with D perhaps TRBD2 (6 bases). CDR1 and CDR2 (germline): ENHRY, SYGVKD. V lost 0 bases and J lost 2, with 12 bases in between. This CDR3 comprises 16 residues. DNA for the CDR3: TGTGCCATCAGTGAGTCTGGGGGGACTCCCACAGATACGCAGTATTTT. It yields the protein CAISESGGTPTDTQYF.

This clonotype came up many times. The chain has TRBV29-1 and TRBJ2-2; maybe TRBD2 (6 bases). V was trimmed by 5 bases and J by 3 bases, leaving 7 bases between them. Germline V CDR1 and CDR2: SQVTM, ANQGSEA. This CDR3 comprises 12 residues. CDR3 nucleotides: TGCAGCGTTCGGGAGTACACCGGGGAGCTGTTTTTT. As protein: CSVREYTGELFF.

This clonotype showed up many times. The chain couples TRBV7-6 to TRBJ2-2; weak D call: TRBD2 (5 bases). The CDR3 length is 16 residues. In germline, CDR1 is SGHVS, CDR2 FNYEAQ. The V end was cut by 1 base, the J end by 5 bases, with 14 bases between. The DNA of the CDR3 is TGTGCCAGCAGCTTAGAGGGAGACCTAATGACCGGGGAGCTGTTTTTT. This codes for CASSLEGDLMTGELFF.